This T cell receptor (beta chain) was sequenced in a study of T cell responses to AZD1222 COVID-19 vaccine. Whole-study results and caveats: Mostly white British, mostly female donors; authors suggested clonal diversity may be underestimated. An increase in Spike-specific TCR breadth and depth was observed after two AZD1222 doses.

The method was immunoSEQ multiplex PCR; TCRdb's version includes in-frame clones alone and lacks a portion of them. The repertoire holds approximately 80,000 clones, with roughly 85% as singletons. The ends lost 3 bases at V and 3 bases at J; junction bases unmatched: 5. This CDR3 has 15 residues. The germline V gene encodes CDR1 MGHRA and CDR2 YSYEKL. On this clone itself: Its antigen is as yet unknown.

This TCR was sampled from an adult who received the AZD1222 COVID-19 vaccine. The sequenced sample was peripheral blood, obtained 28 days after the second AZD1222 dose. The chain is built from TRBV4-1 and TRBJ2-7, with TRBD1 matching over 10 bases. The CDR3, as DNA: TGCGCCAGCAGCCAGGCCGGGACAGGGGTCTACGAGCAGTACTTC. This sequence encodes CASSQAGTGVYEQYF.